This TCR beta chain came from a study of tumor-infiltrating lymphocytes in primary liver carcinoma. The CDR3 is 14 residues long. Trimming removed 7 bases from V and 5 bases from J, with 15 bases in between. The germline V gene encodes CDR1 MNHEY and CDR2 SVGEGT. This clonotype is deemed medium-sized. Extraction of RNA together with DNA used roughly 19-32 mg of unsorted bulk tissue. Five discrete regions of every tumor underwent sampling. Synthesis of TCR beta cDNA was carried out from 500 ng total RNA with a constant-region primer. Each TCR beta library was derived from three nested multiplex PCR rounds that employed slightly modified ARM-PCR. The first two PCR rounds used TRBV1-TRBV30 forward primers with a C-beta reverse primer, about 10 cycles each. TCRdb used MiXCR to reprocess the multiplex PCR reads, holding one entry per CDR3 protein. The data hold over 35,000 distinct CDR3 sequences, with 70% to 80% observed a single time.

This chain connects TRBV6-2 or TRBV6-3 to TRBJ1-5; perhaps TRBD1 as D (5 bases). The sequencing input was liver tumor tissue from sampling region 4. Indicated subset: tumor region T4, right-lateral pole. The TCR was taken from a man aged 35 to 55 with primary liver carcinoma and hepatitis B virus infection. CDR3 loop: CASTLVKGDQPQHF. CDR3 sequence (DNA): TGTGCCAGCACCCTGGTGAAAGGGGATCAGCCCCAGCATTTT.